Presented here are 26 T cell receptor beta chains from one specimen sequenced in a study of cytomegalovirus exposure and HLA in healthy donors. A multiplex PCR was run with 60 Vbeta primers and 13 Jbeta primers. Data came from immunoSEQ multiplex PCR; TCRdb stores just in-frame clones and leaves some out. The sample carries around 200,000 clones, approximately 79% recorded once. The source material was PBMCs. The source is a man aged 50 or older in good health and CMV-seronegative.

This chain joins TRBV6-1 and TRBJ1-5, with 8 positions matching TRBD1. The germline V gene encodes CDR1 MNHNS and CDR2 SASEGT. The CDR3 contains 15 residues. The ends lost 6 bases at V and 2 bases at J; junction bases unmatched: 6. The CDR3 is CASRMDRAGNQPQHF. In DNA, the CDR3 is TGTGCCAGCAGGATGGACAGGGCCGGCAATCAGCCCCAGCATTTT.

This clone turned up a few times. CDR3 DNA: TGCGCCAGCAGCTTGGCCCTCAGCGGGAATACAGATACGCAGTATTTT. Residues: CASSLALSGNTDTQYF. V is TRBV5-1 and J is TRBJ2-3, with 7 nucleotides matching TRBD2. The CDR3 is 16 amino acids. Germline V gene lookup returns CDR1 SGHRS and CDR2 YFSETQ. J gave up 3 bases and V 0 bases, and 7 bases lay outside the gene matches.

This sequence joins TRBV30 and TRBJ1-3; D is undetermined. The germline V and J ends were trimmed by 8 bases and 9 bases, with 17 bases remaining between them. Germline V gene lookup returns CDR1 GTSNPN and CDR2 SVGIG (reference sequence). The CDR3 has 12 amino acids. Written as DNA, the CDR3 is TGTGCCGCACTCCTCGGGGTGGCCACCATATATTTT. This translates into CAALLGVATIYF.

The gene calls are TRBV5-4 and TRBJ2-1; D remains unclear. In germline, CDR1 is SGHNT, CDR2 YYREEE (reference sequence). The CDR3 is 15 amino acids. The germline V and J ends were trimmed by 2 bases and 6 bases, with 15 bases remaining between them. In DNA form, the CDR3 reads TGTGCCAGCAGCTTTTTTGGAGTATCACGCAATGAGCAGTTCTTC. This encodes CASSFFGVSRNEQFF.

The J gene is TRBJ2-7, the V gene TRBV11-2; 12 bases align to TRBD2. Germline CDR1 is SGHAT and CDR2 is FQNNGV. The CDR3 loop spans 14 amino acids. V dropped 7 bases and J dropped 3; count of bases not matched to a gene: 4. CDR3 DNA: TGTGCCAGCACCCTGACTAGCGGGAGCTACGAGCAGTACTTC. Its protein product is CASTLTSGSYEQYF.

The V gene is TRBV29-1, the J gene TRBJ2-5, with 8 nucleotides matching TRBD2. Per the germline V gene, CDR1 is SQVTM and CDR2 is ANQGSEA. This CDR3 region has 14 residues. V trimming: 5 bases; J trimming: 4 bases; junction bases outside the gene matches: 9. CDR3 protein: CSVQSGTRRETQYF. The CDR3 DNA sequence: TGCAGCGTTCAGTCCGGGACTAGACGAGAGACCCAGTACTTC.

V is TRBV19 and J is TRBJ2-6; 8 bases map to TRBD1. Per germline, CDR1 LNHDA and CDR2 SQIVND (reference sequence). The junction had 8 bases not matched to a gene; V was cut back by 4 bases and J by 0 bases. The CDR3 length is 18 residues. The CDR3 loop reads CASSRGTGGSSGANVLTF. The CDR3 DNA follows: TGTGCCAGTAGTAGGGGAACAGGGGGAAGCTCTGGGGCCAACGTCCTGACTTTC.

The chain combines TRBV10-2 with TRBJ2-3; no definite D call. Germline CDR1 reads WSHSY; CDR2 reads SAAADI. This CDR3 has 15 residues. Trimming left V 0 bases short and J 0 bases short, with 7 bases between. CDR3 sequence reads: CASSESGSSTDTQYF. The CDR3 DNA sequence: TGCGCCAGCAGTGAGTCGGGCAGTAGCACAGATACGCAGTATTTT.

The rearrangement joins TRBV6-6 to TRBJ2-7; 8 bases are shared with TRBD1. The CDR3 runs 15 residues. Germline CDR1 and CDR2: MNHNY and SVGAGI (reference sequence). The V gene end was trimmed by 6 bases and the J gene end by 1 base; junction bases not matched to a gene: 8. In nucleotides, the CDR3 is TGTGCCAGCAGAAAGACAGGGGAAGGTTCCTACGAGCAGTACTTC. It is translated as CASRKTGEGSYEQYF.

The rearrangement links TRBV28 to TRBJ1-5, with 8 positions matching TRBD1. The CDR3 spans 15 residues. J lost 0 bases, V lost 6 bases, and 4 bases had no gene match. CDR1 is MDHEN, CDR2 SYDVKM, per germline. Here the CDR3 DNA reads TGTGCCAGCAGCCAGACAGGGGTTAGCAATCAGCCCCAGCATTTT. It is translated as CASSQTGVSNQPQHF.

CDR3 bases: TGTGCCAGTATGGGGTTTAGGGGGGGGACGGATACGCAGTATTTT. Its protein is CASMGFRGGTDTQYF. V usage is TRBV19 and J usage is TRBJ2-3; D possibly corresponds to TRBD2 (7 bases). The V and J ends lost 7 bases and 6 bases respectively, with 20 bases between them. CDR1 is LNHDA and CDR2 is SQIVND in the germline V gene (reference sequence). There are 15 residues in the CDR3.

The chain uses TRBV13 and TRBJ2-1, with TRBD2 identical over 10 bases. This CDR3 has 21 residues. The trim removed 2 bases at V and 1 base at J, leaving 17 bases unmatched. Germline V gene lookup returns CDR1 PRHDT and CDR2 FYEKMQ (reference sequence). CDR3 sequence reads: CASSLHFSLTQREGSYNEQFF. In DNA form, the CDR3 reads TGTGCCAGCAGCTTACACTTCAGTCTAACCCAGCGGGAGGGGTCCTACAATGAGCAGTTCTTC. Variable domain in full (rest from reference TRBV13 and TRBJ2-1): AAGVIQSPRHLIKEKRETATLKCYPIPRHDTVYWYQQGPGQDPQFLISFYEKMQSDKGSIPDRFSAQQFSDYHSELNMSSLELGDSALYFCASSLHFSLTQREGSYNEQFFGPGTRLTVL.

The rearrangement joins TRBV6-1 to TRBJ2-4; D is undetermined. CDR1 is MNHNS, CDR2 SASEGT, per germline. The CDR3 loop spans 11 amino acids. V lost 7 bases and J lost 6, with 7 bases in between. The CDR3 DNA sequence: TGTGCCAGCACGGAGCTAAACATTCAGTACTTC. Its translation is CASTELNIQYF.

The chain uses TRBV11-2 and TRBJ2-5; 9 nucleotides align to TRBD2. CDR1 is SGHAT, CDR2 FQNNGV, per germline. CDR3 size: 16 residues. V shed 7 bases and J 1 base; nucleotides not matched to a gene: 10. The CDR3 nucleotides are TGTGCCAGCACCCTTGGGGCTAGCGGGACCCAAGAGACCCAGTACTTC. Protein: CASTLGASGTQETQYF.

In this sample, this clone turned up once. This sequence joins TRBV4-1 and TRBJ2-3, with 11 bases lining up with TRBD2. Germline CDR1 and CDR2: MGHRA and YSYEKL. Trimming took 2 bases from V and 0 from J; bases not matched to a gene: 10. This CDR3 is built from 19 residues. DNA for the CDR3: TGCGCCAGCAGCCAACTCGTCCCGGGACTAGCGGATAGCACAGATACGCAGTATTTT. Its translation: CASSQLVPGLADSTDTQYF.

The genes are TRBV30 and TRBJ1-1, with D hard to call. This CDR3 contains 12 residues. Germline CDR1 GTSNPN, CDR2 SVGIG (reference sequence). V was pared by 4 bases and J by 1 base, with 7 bases between. The CDR3 DNA reads as TGTGCCTGGACGAACACGAACACTGAAGCTTTCTTT. As protein: CAWTNTNTEAFF. The full variable domain, its missing parts supplied by reference TRBV30 and TRBJ1-1, is SQTIHQWPATLVQPVGSPLSLECTVEGTSNPNLYWYRQAAGRGLQLLFYSVGIGQISSEVPQNLSASRPQDRQFILSSKKLLLSDSGFYLCAWTNTNTEAFFGQGTRLTVV.

The chain employs TRBV7-8 and TRBJ2-1, with a possible D match to TRBD2 (5 bases). V was pared by 1 base and J by 4 bases, with 5 bases between. Germline CDR1 reads SGHVS; CDR2 reads FQNEAQ. This CDR3 region has 13 residues. The CDR3 nucleotides read TGTGCCAGCAGCTTAGGACTATACAATGAGCAGTTCTTC. Amino acid sequence: CASSLGLYNEQFF.

A single count supports this clone. This sequence joins TRBV5-1 and TRBJ1-1; D possibly corresponds to TRBD1 (6 bases). Germline lookup yields CDR1 SGHRS and CDR2 YFSETQ. The V end lost 4 bases, the J end lost 4 bases, and 23 bases lay between the germline ends. This CDR3 is 17 amino acids long. The CDR3 region is CASSRYPTGSVATEAFF. The DNA for the CDR3 is TGCGCCAGCAGCAGGTACCCTACAGGGTCGGTCGCCACTGAAGCTTTCTTT.

V and J are TRBV7-6 and TRBJ2-1; TRBD2 matches at 10 bases. From germline, CDR1 is SGHVS and CDR2 FNYEAQ. The CDR3 loop spans 18 amino acids. The trim removed 3 bases at V and 0 bases at J, leaving 8 bases unmatched. The CDR3 spells CASSFGLAALSSYNEQFF. CDR3 DNA: TGTGCCAGCAGCTTTGGACTAGCGGCCCTCAGCTCCTACAATGAGCAGTTCTTC.

V is TRBV4-2 and J is TRBJ2-7; TRBD2 agrees at 8 bases. The CDR3 runs 19 residues. Unmatched junction bases numbered 15, after V lost 0 bases and J lost 2 bases. Germline-derived CDR1 and CDR2 are LGHNA and YNFKEQ. CDR3 coding DNA: TGTGCCAGCAGCCAAGATCAGTTTCGGTCTAGCGGGTTTCCCTACGAGCAGTACTTC. Translated, it gives CASSQDQFRSSGFPYEQYF.

This rearrangement joins TRBV29-1 to TRBJ2-7, with D hard to call. Deletions cut 0 bases from V and 4 bases from J, with 7 bases between. The CDR3 is 12 amino acids. Germline V CDR1 and CDR2: SQVTM, ANQGSEA. The chain's CDR3 is CSVEDQIYEQYF. The DNA for the CDR3 is TGCAGCGTTGAAGATCAAATTTACGAGCAGTACTTC.

CDR3 residues: CASSADRGHEQYF. Written as DNA, the CDR3 is TGTGCCAGCAGCGCCGACAGGGGGCACGAGCAGTACTTC. The chain couples TRBV7-3 to TRBJ2-7, with 10 bases fitting TRBD1. Germline V gene data show CDR1 as SGHTA and CDR2 as FQGTGA. The CDR3 contains 13 residues. Trimming removed 5 bases from V and 5 bases from J; junction bases left unmatched: 3.

The chain carries TRBV5-4 and TRBJ2-2, with D maybe TRBD1 (7 bases). Germline V gives CDR1 SGHNT, CDR2 YYREEE (reference sequence). V shed 4 bases and J shed 1 base, with 17 bases lying between them. The CDR3 has 17 residues. CDR3 DNA sequence: TGTGCCAGCAGCCGACACGGAGGGGGCCAGAACACCGGGGAGCTGTTTTTT. Its protein product is CASSRHGGGQNTGELFF.

The chain links TRBV30 to TRBJ1-5; 9 bases are a match to TRBD1. CDR1 is GTSNPN and CDR2 is SVGIG in the germline V gene (reference sequence). With V trimmed by 1 base and J by 4 bases, 5 bases remained unmatched. CDR3 length equals 15 residues. In DNA, the CDR3 is TGTGCCTGGAGTGCAGAGGACAGGGGTAATCAGCCCCAGCATTTT. Translation: CAWSAEDRGNQPQHF.

The chain combines TRBV19 with TRBJ2-1; 14 positions match TRBD2. The CDR3 sequence is 18 residues long. V lost 4 bases to trimming and J lost 2 bases; unmatched junction nucleotides: 7. Germline CDR1 is LNHDA and CDR2 is SQIVND (reference sequence). For the CDR3, the DNA is TGTGCCAGTAGTAACCAGCGACTAGCGGGAGGGCCCTACAATGAGCAGTTCTTC. As protein: CASSNQRLAGGPYNEQFF.

This sequence joins TRBV6-1 and TRBJ1-4; possible D gene TRBD1, 5 bases. Germline V gene sequence: CDR1 MNHNS, CDR2 SASEGT. Trimming removed 2 bases from V and 8 bases from J, with 15 bases in between. CDR3 length: 15 amino acids. The CDR3 region is CASSEPPGIGEKLFF. CDR3 sequence (DNA): TGTGCCAGCAGTGAACCCCCAGGGATTGGGGAAAAACTGTTTTTT.